These 13 T cell receptor beta chains were all obtained from the same sample, sequenced in a study of blood T cell repertoires in COVID-19. Using immunoSEQ multiplex PCR, the repertoire was profiled, and TCRdb retains in-frame clones only, with some absent. In the table there are about 47,000 clones, roughly 84% of which are singletons. Sequenced: peripheral blood. These receptors were obtained from a man aged 45-60 years with acute or convalescent COVID-19.

This clone is a singleton in its sample. The rearrangement uses TRBV6-6 and TRBJ1-5, with TRBD1 matching 8 bases. CDR1 and CDR2 from the germline V gene are MNHNY and SVGAGI (reference sequence). V shed 7 bases, J shed 3 bases, and the junction held 8 bases outside the gene matches. This CDR3 is 15 amino acids long. The CDR3 DNA follows: TGTGCCAGCAATTCGAGACAGGGGCCCAATCAGCCCCAGCATTTT. It is translated as CASNSRQGPNQPQHF.

The V gene is TRBV9, the J gene TRBJ2-5, with D tentatively TRBD2 (5 bases). The V gene's germline CDR1 is SGDLS and CDR2 YYNGEE. Between the trimmed V and J ends, which lost 0 bases and 5 bases, there was a span of 17 bases. This CDR3 is 16 amino acids long. The CDR3 nucleotides read TGTGCCAGCAGCGTAGAAGGACTCCTAGCACTCGAGACCCAGTACTTC. The encoded protein is CASSVEGLLALETQYF. The full variable domain, rest sourced from reference TRBV9 and TRBJ2-5, is DSGVTQTPKHLITATGQRVTLRCSPRSGDLSVYWYQQSLDQGLQFLIQYYNGEERAKGNILERFSAQQFPDLHSELNLSSLELGDSALYFCASSVEGLLALETQYFGPGTRLLVL.

This chain uses TRBV2 with TRBJ1-5; perhaps TRBD1 as D (5 bases). Germline V lookup: CDR1 SNHLY, CDR2 FYNNEI. Trimming shortened V by 4 bases and J by 7 bases, and 14 bases separated the two germline ends. There are 14 residues in the CDR3. CDR3 DNA: TGTGCCAGCAGTGGCCCGGGGGGGGGACAGCCCCAGCATTTT. This codes for CASSGPGGGQPQHF.

The chain couples TRBV6-1 to TRBJ1-4; D is unclear. The germline V gene encodes CDR1 MNHNS and CDR2 SASEGT. The V end was cut by 4 bases, the J end by 5 bases, with 17 bases between. This CDR3 comprises 16 residues. The DNA of the CDR3 is TGTGCCAGCAGTGGGAGGGCCGTCCTGGGGAATGAAAAACTGTTTTTT. It yields the protein CASSGRAVLGNEKLFF.

The V call is TRBV5-1, the J call TRBJ1-4, with no clear D. This CDR3 region has 13 residues. Looked up from germline, CDR1 is SGHRS and CDR2 is YFSETQ. V lost 4 bases and J 9 bases, leaving 13 bases between the germline ends. As DNA, the CDR3 is TGCGCCAGCAGCCCATCAGAAGCGAAAAAACTGTTTTTT. Translation: CASSPSEAKKLFF.

J is TRBJ2-7 and V is TRBV30, with 8 bases aligning to TRBD1. CDR1 GTSNPN and CDR2 SVGIG come from the germline V gene (reference sequence). The CDR3 is 13 amino acids. The V segment lost 4 bases and the J segment 2 bases; nucleotides outside the gene matches: 4. This CDR3 is CAWKPGQAYEQYF. In DNA, the CDR3 is TGTGCCTGGAAACCGGGACAGGCCTACGAGCAGTACTTC.

The chain joins TRBV6-6 to TRBJ1-2, with 7 bases fitting TRBD1. Per the germline V gene, CDR1 is MNHNY and CDR2 is SVGAGI (reference sequence). This CDR3 has 13 residues. Germline trimming cut 8 bases from V and 4 bases from J; bases unmatched to any gene: 7. This CDR3 is CASGAGTVYGYTF. DNA for the CDR3: TGTGCCAGCGGAGCCGGGACAGTCTATGGCTACACCTTC.

This chain connects TRBV19 to TRBJ1-2; perhaps TRBD1 as D (6 bases). The germline CDR1 and CDR2 sequences are LNHDA and SQIVND (reference sequence). The CDR3 is 15 residues long. Between the trimmed V and J ends, which lost 7 bases and 4 bases, there was a span of 19 bases. CDR3 nucleotide sequence: TGTGCCAGTAATGGCCCTGTACAGGGATCCTATGGCTACACCTTC. This translates into CASNGPVQGSYGYTF.

This chain joins TRBV11-2 and TRBJ2-7; D possibly corresponds to TRBD2 (6 bases). This CDR3 has 15 amino acids. Trimming left V 0 bases short and J 6 bases short, with 15 bases between. The germline CDR1 and CDR2 sequences are SGHAT and FQNNGV. The CDR3 region has the DNA TGTGCCAGCAGCTTAGAAGGCGGGGCTGGGGGCGAGCAGTACTTC. Protein product: CASSLEGGAGGEQYF.

The chain employs TRBV7-9 and TRBJ2-3; 12 nucleotides align to TRBD2. CDR1 is SEHNR, CDR2 FQNEAQ, per germline (reference sequence). V gave up 5 bases and J gave up 0 bases; unmatched junction bases: 15. This CDR3 has 20 amino acids. The CDR3 nucleotides are TGTGCCAGCAGCACTCCTCCGGGACTAGCGGGTTACTCTAGCACAGATACGCAGTATTTT. Its translation is CASSTPPGLAGYSSTDTQYF.

This clone was observed a single time. The chain joins TRBV27 to TRBJ2-7; possibly TRBD1 for D (5 bases). With 3 bases removed from V and 1 base from J, the gap between germline ends came to 10 bases. The CDR3 length is 14 residues. The germline gives CDR1 MNHEY, CDR2 SMNVEV (reference sequence). CDR3 amino acids: CASSFGQGSYEQYF. Written as DNA, the CDR3 is TGTGCCAGCAGTTTCGGGCAGGGATCCTACGAGCAGTACTTC.

The rearrangement joins TRBV19 to TRBJ2-1; 7 bases fit TRBD2. With 3 bases clipped from V and 1 base from J, the junction kept 3 bases outside the gene matches. The CDR3 length is 15 residues. Germline lookup yields CDR1 LNHDA and CDR2 SQIVND (reference sequence). CDR3 sequence reads: CASSIQAGSYNEQFF. CDR3 nucleotides: TGTGCCAGTAGTATCCAAGCGGGGTCCTACAATGAGCAGTTCTTC. The full variable domain, in which reference TRBV19 and TRBJ2-1 provide the parts outside the CDR3, is DGGITQSPKYLFRKEGQNVTLSCEQNLNHDAMYWYRQDPGQGLRLIYYSQIVNDFQKGDIAEGYSVSREKKESFPLTVTSAQKNPTAFYLCASSIQAGSYNEQFFGPGTRLTVL.

This clone came up once. This sequence joins TRBV2 and TRBJ1-2; possible D gene TRBD1, 5 bases. This CDR3 comprises 16 residues. The germline gives CDR1 SNHLY, CDR2 FYNNEI. V lost 2 bases and J 5 bases, leaving 18 bases between the germline ends. The CDR3 here is CASSETGDSIPYGYTF. In DNA, the CDR3 is TGTGCCAGCAGTGAAACGGGGGACTCGATTCCTTATGGCTACACCTTC.